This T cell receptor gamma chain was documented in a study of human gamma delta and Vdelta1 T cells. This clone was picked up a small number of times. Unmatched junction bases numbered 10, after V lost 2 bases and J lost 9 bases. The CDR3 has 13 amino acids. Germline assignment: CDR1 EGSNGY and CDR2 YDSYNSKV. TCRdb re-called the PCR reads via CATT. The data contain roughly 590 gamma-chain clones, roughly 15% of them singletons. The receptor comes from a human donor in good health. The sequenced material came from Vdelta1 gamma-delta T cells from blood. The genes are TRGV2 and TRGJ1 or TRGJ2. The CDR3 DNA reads TGTGCCACCTGGGACGCGCCGCCGATTAAGAAACTCTTT. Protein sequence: CATWDAPPIKKLF.